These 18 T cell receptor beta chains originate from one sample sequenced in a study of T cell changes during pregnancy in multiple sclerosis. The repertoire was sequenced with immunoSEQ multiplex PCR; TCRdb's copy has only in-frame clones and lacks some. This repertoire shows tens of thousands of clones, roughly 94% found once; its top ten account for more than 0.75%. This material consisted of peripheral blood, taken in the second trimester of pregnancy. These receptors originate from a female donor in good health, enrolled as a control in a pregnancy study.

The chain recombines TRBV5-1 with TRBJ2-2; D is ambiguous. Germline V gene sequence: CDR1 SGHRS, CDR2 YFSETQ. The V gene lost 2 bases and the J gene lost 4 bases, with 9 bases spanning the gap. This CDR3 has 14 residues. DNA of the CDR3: TGCGCCAGCAGCTTCCCAGGCTCCACCGGGGAGCTGTTTTTT. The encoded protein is CASSFPGSTGELFF.

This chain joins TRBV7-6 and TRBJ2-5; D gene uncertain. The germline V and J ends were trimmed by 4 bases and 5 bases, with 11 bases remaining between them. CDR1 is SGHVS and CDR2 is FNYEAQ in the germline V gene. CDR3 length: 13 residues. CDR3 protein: CASSWRSRETQYF. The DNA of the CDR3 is TGTGCCAGCAGCTGGCGTAGCCGGGAGACCCAGTACTTC.

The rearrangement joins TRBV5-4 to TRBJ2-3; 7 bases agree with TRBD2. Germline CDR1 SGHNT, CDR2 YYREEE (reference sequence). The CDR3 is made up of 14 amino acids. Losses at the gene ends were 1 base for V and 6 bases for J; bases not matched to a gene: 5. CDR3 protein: CASSLRGSRDTQYF. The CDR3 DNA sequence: TGTGCCAGCAGCTTGCGCGGGAGTCGTGATACGCAGTATTTT.

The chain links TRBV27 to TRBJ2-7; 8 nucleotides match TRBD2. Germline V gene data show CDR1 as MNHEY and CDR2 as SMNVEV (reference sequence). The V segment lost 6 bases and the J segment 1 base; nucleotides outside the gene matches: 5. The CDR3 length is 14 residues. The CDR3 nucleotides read TGTGCCAGCAGCGGGAGGGACCCATCCTACGAGCAGTACTTC. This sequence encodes CASSGRDPSYEQYF.

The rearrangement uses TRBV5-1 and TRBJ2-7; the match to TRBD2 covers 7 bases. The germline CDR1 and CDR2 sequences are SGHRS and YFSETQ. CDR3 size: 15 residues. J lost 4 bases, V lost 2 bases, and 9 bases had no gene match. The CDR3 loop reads CASSFLGGTGYEQYF. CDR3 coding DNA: TGCGCCAGCAGCTTCTTGGGGGGGACCGGTTACGAGCAGTACTTC.

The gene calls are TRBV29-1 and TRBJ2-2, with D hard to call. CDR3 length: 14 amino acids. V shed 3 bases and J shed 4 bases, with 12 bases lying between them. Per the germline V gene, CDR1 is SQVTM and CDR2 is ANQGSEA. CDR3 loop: CSVETRSGTGELFF. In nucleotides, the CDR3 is TGCAGCGTTGAGACGCGCTCGGGCACCGGGGAGCTGTTTTTT.

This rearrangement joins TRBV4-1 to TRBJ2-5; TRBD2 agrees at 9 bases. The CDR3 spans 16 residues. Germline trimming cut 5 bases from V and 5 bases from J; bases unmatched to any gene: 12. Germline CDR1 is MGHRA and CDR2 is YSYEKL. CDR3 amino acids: CASSLRNSGSRETQYF. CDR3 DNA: TGCGCCAGCAGCTTACGTAATAGCGGGAGCCGGGAGACCCAGTACTTC.

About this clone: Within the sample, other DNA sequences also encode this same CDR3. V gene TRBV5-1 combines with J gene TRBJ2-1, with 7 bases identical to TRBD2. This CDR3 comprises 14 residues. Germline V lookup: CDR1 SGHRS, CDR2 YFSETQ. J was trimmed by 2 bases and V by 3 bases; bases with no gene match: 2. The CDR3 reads CASSSSGAYNEQFF. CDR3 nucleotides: TGCGCCAGCAGCTCTAGCGGAGCCTACAATGAGCAGTTCTTC.

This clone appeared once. The chain's CDR3 is CASSFTGTSGETQYF. CDR3 sequence (DNA): TGCGCCAGCAGCTTCACAGGGACTAGCGGGGAGACCCAGTACTTC. The V call is TRBV5-1, the J call TRBJ2-5; the match to TRBD2 covers 12 bases. Unmatched junction bases numbered 4, after V lost 2 bases and J lost 5 bases. This CDR3 has 15 amino acids. CDR1 is SGHRS, CDR2 YFSETQ, per germline. Full variable domain (missing parts from reference TRBV5-1 and TRBJ2-5): KAGVTQTPRYLIKTRGQQVTLSCSPISGHRSVSWYQQTPGQGLQFLFEYFSETQRNKGNFPGRFSGRQFSNSRSEMNVSTLELGDSALYLCASSFTGTSGETQYFGPGTRLLVL.

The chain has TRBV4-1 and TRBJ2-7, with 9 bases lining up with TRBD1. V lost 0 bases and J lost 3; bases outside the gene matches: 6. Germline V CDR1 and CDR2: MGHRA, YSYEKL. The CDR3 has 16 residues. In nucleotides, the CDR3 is TGCGCCAGCAGCCAAGAAACAGGGACAGGGTTCTACGAGCAGTACTTC. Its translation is CASSQETGTGFYEQYF.

The CDR3: CAWSVGGGGNQPQHF. In DNA, the CDR3 is TGTGCCTGGAGTGTCGGGGGTGGTGGCAATCAGCCCCAGCATTTT. This sequence joins TRBV30 and TRBJ1-5, with TRBD1 as a possible D gene (5 bases). This CDR3 spans 15 amino acids. The V gene's germline CDR1 is GTSNPN and CDR2 SVGIG (reference sequence). The ends were cut back, 0 bases at V and 2 bases at J, with 11 bases in the middle.

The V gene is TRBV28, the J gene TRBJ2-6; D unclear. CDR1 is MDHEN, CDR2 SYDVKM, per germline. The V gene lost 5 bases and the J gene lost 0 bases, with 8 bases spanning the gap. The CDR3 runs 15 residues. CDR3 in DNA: TGTGCCAGCAGTAGACTGAGCTCTGGGGCCAACGTCCTGACTTTC. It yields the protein CASSRLSSGANVLTF.

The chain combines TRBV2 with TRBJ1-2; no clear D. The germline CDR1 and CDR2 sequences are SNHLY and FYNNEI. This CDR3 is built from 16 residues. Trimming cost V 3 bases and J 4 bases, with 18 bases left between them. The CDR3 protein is CASSETQIATGYGYTF. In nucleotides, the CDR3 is TGTGCCAGCAGTGAGACCCAAATAGCAACGGGCTATGGCTACACCTTC. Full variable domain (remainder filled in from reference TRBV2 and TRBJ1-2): EPEVTQTPSHQVTQMGQEVILRCVPISNHLYFYWYRQILGQKVEFLVSFYNNEISEKSEIFDDQFSVERPDGSNFTLKIRSTKLEDSAMYFCASSETQIATGYGYTFGSGTRLTVV.

The CDR3 here is CASSRQGSYEQYF. CDR3 sequence (DNA): TGTGCCAGTAGCCGACAAGGTAGCTACGAGCAGTACTTC. The chain is built from TRBV19 and TRBJ2-7; D ambiguous. The CDR3 covers 13 residues. V was cut by 6 bases and J by 3 bases, with 12 bases left in between. Germline assignment: CDR1 LNHDA and CDR2 SQIVND (reference sequence).

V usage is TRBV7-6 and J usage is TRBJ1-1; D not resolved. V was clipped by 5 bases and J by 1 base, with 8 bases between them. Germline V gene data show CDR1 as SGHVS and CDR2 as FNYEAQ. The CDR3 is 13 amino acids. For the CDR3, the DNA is TGTGCCAGCAGCCTTAAGCGGAACACTGAAGCTTTCTTT. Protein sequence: CASSLKRNTEAFF.

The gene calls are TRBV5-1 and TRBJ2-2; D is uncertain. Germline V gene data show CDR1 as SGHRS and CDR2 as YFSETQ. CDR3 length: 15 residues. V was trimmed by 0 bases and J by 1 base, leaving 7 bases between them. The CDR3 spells CASSLADWNTGELFF. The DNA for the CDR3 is TGCGCCAGCAGCTTGGCCGACTGGAACACCGGGGAGCTGTTTTTT.

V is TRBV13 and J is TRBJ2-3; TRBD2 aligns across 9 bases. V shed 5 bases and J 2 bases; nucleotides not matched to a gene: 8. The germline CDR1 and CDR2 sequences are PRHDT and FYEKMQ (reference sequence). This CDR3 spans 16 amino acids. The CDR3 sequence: CASSPRLAETTDTQYF. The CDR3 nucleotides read TGTGCCAGCAGCCCCCGACTAGCGGAAACCACAGATACGCAGTATTTT. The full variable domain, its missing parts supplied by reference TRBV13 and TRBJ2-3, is AAGVIQSPRHLIKEKRETATLKCYPIPRHDTVYWYQQGPGQDPQFLISFYEKMQSDKGSIPDRFSAQQFSDYHSELNMSSLELGDSALYFCASSPRLAETTDTQYFGPGTRLTVL.

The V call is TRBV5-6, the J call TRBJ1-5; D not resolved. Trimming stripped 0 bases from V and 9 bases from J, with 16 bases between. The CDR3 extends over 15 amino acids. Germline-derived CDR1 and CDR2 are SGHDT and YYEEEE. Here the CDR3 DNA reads TGTGCCAGCAGCTTGGTTGAGGGTTCAGCACGGCCCCAGCATTTT. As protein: CASSLVEGSARPQHF.